The clone carrying this TCR beta chain was counted between two and nine times. Antigen specificity is unknown. Each donor gave around 9.3 milliliters of peripheral blood. Total RNA amounts of at least 5 micrograms were extracted per sample. This sample was taken from a study of blood T cells in healthy people across ages. The CDR3 is 14 amino acids. Trimming cost V 3 bases and J 4 bases, with 12 bases left between them. Findings of the study overall: TCR beta diversity tracked closely with naive T cell percentage.

For the second PCR, which ran for 7 to 11 cycles, a sample-barcoded 5' primer and a J-beta primer mix were used. Every cDNA was tagged by a template-switch adaptor with 12 random nucleotides. MiXCR, run by TCRdb on the 5' RACE reads, gives a single entry per CDR3 protein. The sample includes 1.8 million or so distinct CDR3 sequences, roughly two fifths of them seen just once. The TCR was taken from a human donor in good health. This sequence joins TRBV12-3 or TRBV12-4 and TRBJ1-2; TRBD1 might be the D (6 bases). The sequenced sample was blood. The CDR3 DNA is TGTGCCAGCAGTTTTGGGGGGGCTTTCTATGGCTACACCTTC. As protein: CASSFGGAFYGYTF.